This T cell receptor beta chain was observed in a study of control samples from healthy donors and cancer patients. In germline, CDR1 is GTSNPN, CDR2 SVGIG (reference sequence). Trimming cost V 5 bases and J 0 bases, with 7 bases left between them. There are 12 residues in the CDR3. Only in-frame clones appear in the TCRdb table, and some are missing; sequencing was by immunoSEQ multiplex PCR. The data show around 190,000 clones, 85% to 95% seen once. This receptor was identified in a man aged 30-40 years in good health. Input material: blood. This rearrangement joins TRBV30 to TRBJ1-2, with D hard to call. The CDR3 sequence is CAWVRSNYGYTF. The CDR3 coding sequence is TGTGCCTGGGTCCGATCTAACTATGGCTACACCTTC.